This entry lists 7 T cell receptor beta chains sequenced from one sample in a study of blood T cell repertoires in COVID-19. TCRdb keeps only in-frame clones here, not all; method: immunoSEQ multiplex PCR. The sample shows approximately 250,000 clones, around 87% of them seen only once. The sample taken for sequencing was peripheral blood. The receptors here all came from a man aged 18-30 years with active or convalescent COVID-19.

V usage is TRBV2 and J usage is TRBJ1-5; D not resolved. Germline assignment: CDR1 SNHLY and CDR2 FYNNEI. Trimming took 7 bases from V and 6 from J, leaving 13 bases between them. This CDR3 has 13 amino acids. Here the CDR3 DNA reads TGTGCCAGCAATCTGTTGCCGCGTCAGCCCCAGCATTTT. Amino acid sequence: CASNLLPRQPQHF.

The chain couples TRBV15 to TRBJ2-7, with D possibly matching TRBD2 (6 bases). The germline CDR1 and CDR2 sequences are LNHNV and YYDKDF (reference sequence). The CDR3 covers 17 residues. Trimming shortened V by 1 base and J by 4 bases, and 20 bases separated the two germline ends. The CDR3 DNA sequence: TGTGCCACCAGCAGAGTAGTCTCAGCGGGTGTAGCGTACGAGCAGTACTTC. Protein product: CATSRVVSAGVAYEQYF.

The genes are TRBV7-9 and TRBJ1-1, with 10 bases aligning to TRBD1. Germline trimming cut 5 bases from V and 6 bases from J; bases unmatched to any gene: 6. The CDR3 loop spans 14 amino acids. The V gene's germline CDR1 is SEHNR and CDR2 FQNEAQ (reference sequence). This CDR3 is CASSAGQGGSEAFF. The CDR3 nucleotides are TGTGCCAGCAGCGCAGGACAGGGGGGATCTGAAGCTTTCTTT.

The chain links TRBV28 to TRBJ2-7; TRBD1 matches 12 bases. The junction had 9 bases not matched to a gene; V was cut back by 5 bases and J by 7 bases. CDR1 and CDR2 from the germline V gene are MDHEN and SYDVKM. CDR3 size: 15 residues. This chain's CDR3 is CASSQRGQGAGEQYF. Written as DNA, the CDR3 is TGTGCCAGCAGTCAAAGGGGACAGGGGGCAGGTGAGCAGTACTTC.

The rearrangement joins TRBV29-1 to TRBJ2-3; 7 bases match TRBD1. V trimming: 7 bases; J trimming: 10 bases; junction bases outside the gene matches: 8. This CDR3 contains 11 residues. Germline V CDR1 and CDR2: SQVTM, ANQGSEA. This CDR3 reads CSALDRQAQYF. The CDR3 region has the DNA TGCAGCGCATTGGACAGGCAGGCGCAGTATTTT.

A word on this clone: An end of the junction does not agree with germline; a read error may underlie this. The rearrangement joins TRBV7-7 to TRBJ2-5; D tentatively reads TRBD1 or TRBD2 (7 bases each). Germline lookup yields CDR1 SSHAT and CDR2 FNYEAQ (reference sequence). The CDR3 has 13 amino acids. The CDR3 region is CASSGDRKETQYF. The DNA of the CDR3 is TGTGCTAGCAGCGGGGACAGAAAAGAGACCCAGTACTTC. The complete variable domain, with remaining parts taken from reference TRBV7-7 and TRBJ2-5, reads GAGVSQSPRYKVTKRGQDVTLRCDPISSHATLYWYQQALGQGPEFLTYFNYEAQPDKSGLPSDRFSAERPEGSISTLTIQRTEQRDSAMYRCASSGDRKETQYFGPGTRLLVL.

The chain combines TRBV30 with TRBJ2-7; D is ambiguous. The CDR3 runs to 13 residues. The ends were cut back, 1 base at V and 0 bases at J, with 7 bases in the middle. Germline V gene data show CDR1 as GTSNPN and CDR2 as SVGIG (reference sequence). CDR3 coding DNA: TGTGCCTGGAGTGCGGGTTTCTCCTACGAGCAGTACTTC. Protein: CAWSAGFSYEQYF.